The TCR beta chain under discussion was sequenced for a study of OX40 agonist ivuxolimab in advanced cancers. V was clipped by 3 bases and J by 6 bases, with 7 bases between them. The CDR3 runs to 12 residues. Germline loops: CDR1 SGHDT, CDR2 YYEEEE. The data were produced by immunoSEQ multiplex PCR, yet TCRdb's version contains in-frame clones alone and is incomplete. The data show approximately 11,000 clones, 80% to 90% seen once. The rearrangement uses TRBV5-6 and TRBJ2-1; D not resolved. Material: CD4+ or CD8+ T cells sorted from blood, obtained in a trial of the OX40 agonist ivuxolimab. This TCR was sampled from an adult with an advanced solid tumor such as melanoma, head and neck, liver or kidney cancer. For the CDR3, the DNA is TGTGCCAGCAGCTGGGGTCCCAATGAGCAGTTCTTC. Its translation: CASSWGPNEQFF.